One and the same sample provided the 25 T cell receptor beta chains below, sequenced in a study of T cells in Graves' hyperthyroidism and ophthalmopathy. There were TCR beta CDR3 regions amplified from RNA transcripts. During a first-round RT-PCR of the TCR CDR3, the HTBI primer set was used. TCRdb analysed the multiplex PCR reads with MiXCR anew, one entry per CDR3 protein. The table lists approximately 420,000 distinct CDR3 sequences, approximately 15% of them singletons. Sequencing was carried out using blood. These TCRs come from a young woman with Graves' hyperthyroidism.

V is TRBV9 and J is TRBJ2-5; TRBD2 matches 9 bases. Germline V CDR1 and CDR2: SGDLS, YYNGEE. V shed 2 bases and J 5 bases; nucleotides not matched to a gene: 7. This CDR3 region has 15 residues. CDR3 region: CASSVSGRWGETQYF. The CDR3 DNA reads TGTGCCAGCAGCGTGAGCGGGAGGTGGGGTGAGACCCAGTACTTC. The entire variable domain, with the rest obtained from reference TRBV9 and TRBJ2-5, is as follows: DSGVTQTPKHLITATGQRVTLRCSPRSGDLSVYWYQQSLDQGLQFLIQYYNGEERAKGNILERFSAQQFPDLHSELNLSSLELGDSALYFCASSVSGRWGETQYFGPGTRLLVL.

The chain couples TRBV7-9 to TRBJ1-2, with 7 positions matching TRBD1. The CDR3 contains 14 residues. V lost 5 bases and J lost 4; bases outside the gene matches: 7. Germline V gene data show CDR1 as SEHNR and CDR2 as FQNEAQ (reference sequence). The chain's CDR3 is CASSREGGIYGYTF. The CDR3 nucleotides read TGTGCCAGCAGCCGAGAAGGGGGCATCTATGGCTACACCTTC.

This clonotype was detected many times. CDR3: CASSFGGGIETQYF. The DNA for the CDR3 is TGTGCCAGCAGTTTCGGAGGGGGCATAGAGACCCAGTACTTC. The chain recombines TRBV27 with TRBJ2-5; D may be TRBD1 (7 bases). Germline V CDR1 and CDR2: MNHEY, SMNVEV (reference sequence). The CDR3 loop spans 14 amino acids. The germline V and J ends were trimmed by 3 bases and 4 bases, with 12 bases remaining between them.

The V gene is TRBV27, the J gene TRBJ2-7, with 7 bases lining up with TRBD2. Losses at the gene ends were 3 bases for V and 4 bases for J; bases not matched to a gene: 9. The germline gives CDR1 MNHEY, CDR2 SMNVEV (reference sequence). CDR3 length: 15 amino acids. CDR3 protein: CASSLTREGPYEQYF. Written as DNA, the CDR3 is TGTGCCAGCAGTTTGACTAGGGAGGGTCCGTACGAGCAGTACTTC.

About this clonotype: At one of its ends the junction is not consistent with the germline gene, which may arise from a read error. The chain has TRBV5-1 and TRBJ2-1; D ambiguous. Germline CDR1 reads SGHRS; CDR2 reads YFSETQ. CDR3 length: 15 amino acids. Here the CDR3 DNA reads TGTGCCAGCAGCCTTGCCCTTGGGGTGGAAAATGAGCAGTTCTTC. It yields the protein CASSLALGVENEQFF.

This clonotype was picked up one time. Relative to the germline gene, one junction end is altered; a read error may explain this. The rearrangement uses TRBV15 and TRBJ2-3; 7 nucleotides agree with TRBD2. CDR3 length: 17 residues. CDR1 is LNHNV and CDR2 is YYDKDF in the germline V gene (reference sequence). The CDR3, as DNA: TGTGCCACCAGCAGAGATCGGCTAGCGGCTAGCACAGATACGCAGTGTTTT. Encoded protein: CATSRDRLAASTDTQCF.

The CDR3 bases are TGTGCCAGCTCATTTAACGCTGGTGAGCAGTTCTTC. Residues: CASSFNAGEQFF. This rearrangement joins TRBV18 to TRBJ2-1; D is unclear. The CDR3 contains 12 residues. Per the germline V gene, CDR1 is KGHSH and CDR2 is LQKENI. Trimming removed 5 bases from V and 9 bases from J, with 11 bases in between. Full variable domain (remainder filled in from reference TRBV18 and TRBJ2-1): NAGVMQNPRHLVRRRGQEARLRCSPMKGHSHVYWYRQLPEEGLKFMVYLQKENIIDESGMPKERFSAEFPKEGPSILRIQQVVRGDSAAYFCASSFNAGEQFFGPGTRLTVL.

This chain uses TRBV5-1 with TRBJ2-7; TRBD1 agrees at 10 bases. V shed 5 bases, J shed 2 bases, and the junction held 7 bases outside the gene matches. The CDR3 runs to 15 residues. Germline CDR1 SGHRS, CDR2 YFSETQ. The CDR3: CASSRAGTGAYEQYF. The DNA for the CDR3 is TGCGCCAGCAGTAGAGCCGGGACAGGGGCCTACGAGCAGTACTTC.

This clonotype has only a few counts. The rearrangement links TRBV27 to TRBJ2-3, with 9 bases matching TRBD1. Germline V gene data show CDR1 as MNHEY and CDR2 as SMNVEV (reference sequence). V was clipped by 2 bases and J by 5 bases; unmatched bases: 8. The CDR3 is 16 residues long. DNA for the CDR3: TGTGCCAGCAGTTTAGCCGGGACAGGGAGGGGAGATACGCAGTATTTT. Translating it yields CASSLAGTGRGDTQYF.

This clonotype showed up just a few times. This chain uses TRBV20-1 with TRBJ2-1; D not certain. Between the trimmed V and J ends, which lost 6 bases and 5 bases, there was a span of 17 bases. Germline V CDR1 and CDR2: DFQATT, SNEGSKA (reference sequence). The CDR3 extends over 14 amino acids. The CDR3 loop reads CSAPRFRRDNEQFF. For the CDR3, the DNA is TGCAGTGCCCCCCGGTTTCGTCGGGACAATGAGCAGTTCTTC.

V and J are TRBV28 and TRBJ2-4; TRBD1 matches at 7 bases. Germline V gene lookup returns CDR1 MDHEN and CDR2 SYDVKM. After removal of 5 bases from V and 6 bases from J, the junction contained 13 bases not matched to a gene. This CDR3 is built from 16 residues. In DNA form, the CDR3 reads TGTGCCAGCAGTCCGAGGGGAAGGGGGCCGGCAAACATTCAGTACTTC. This translates into CASSPRGRGPANIQYF.

This clonotype was counted at least ten times. V usage is TRBV3-1 and J usage is TRBJ2-7, with D perhaps matching TRBD1 or TRBD2 (5 bases each). Germline V gene sequence: CDR1 LGHDT, CDR2 YNNKEL (reference sequence). V dropped 4 bases and J dropped 6 bases, with 13 bases sitting between them. The CDR3 is made up of 13 amino acids. In DNA, the CDR3 is TGTGCCAGCAGCCCCGGGACCTTCGGCGAGCAGTACTTC. Its translation: CASSPGTFGEQYF.

This clonotype showed up just a few times. The rearrangement joins TRBV20-1 to TRBJ2-4; 12 bases align to TRBD2. With 6 bases clipped from V and 12 bases from J, the junction kept 9 bases outside the gene matches. The CDR3 runs to 13 residues. Looked up from germline, CDR1 is DFQATT and CDR2 is SNEGSKA (reference sequence). For the CDR3, the DNA is TGCAGTGCACCGACTAGCGGGGGAGGCCCTCAGTACTTC. This codes for CSAPTSGGGPQYF.

This clonotype was found a few times. V is TRBV5-6 and J is TRBJ2-4, with D possibly TRBD1 on 6 matching bases. CDR1 is SGHDT and CDR2 is YYEEEE in the germline V gene. The CDR3 is 14 amino acids. V lost 4 bases and J lost 9, with 17 bases in between. The CDR3 sequence is CASSPEIIGGIQYF. CDR3 nucleotides: TGTGCCAGCAGCCCGGAAATAATAGGGGGCATTCAGTACTTC.

This chain connects TRBV10-3 to TRBJ2-1; 7 bases map to TRBD2. There are 15 residues in the CDR3. V trimming: 3 bases; J trimming: 5 bases; junction bases outside the gene matches: 7. Germline CDR1 ENHRY, CDR2 SYGVKD. The CDR3 DNA follows: TGTGCCATCAGTGACACGCTAGCGGCGGACAATGAGCAGTTCTTC. Amino acids: CAISDTLAADNEQFF.

This clonotype occurred many times. The chain combines TRBV6-2 or TRBV6-3 with TRBJ2-1; D call uncertain. V was cut by 4 bases and J by 1 base, with 8 bases left in between. Germline lookup yields CDR1 MNHEY and CDR2 SVGEGT. The CDR3 is made up of 14 amino acids. The CDR3 loop reads CASSSVVSYNEQFF. For the CDR3, the DNA is TGTGCCAGCAGTTCTGTCGTATCCTACAATGAGCAGTTCTTC.

This chain uses TRBV2 with TRBJ2-1; 7 nucleotides match TRBD1. The CDR3 is 12 amino acids. The trim removed 6 bases at V and 15 bases at J, leaving 11 bases unmatched. The V gene's germline CDR1 is SNHLY and CDR2 FYNNEI. The CDR3 nucleotides are TGTGCCAGCAGCGGGGACAGCCCTATCCTGTTCTTC. Translating it yields CASSGDSPILFF.

This chain uses TRBV6-1 with TRBJ2-1; 7 bases agree with TRBD2. CDR3 size: 16 residues. With 5 bases clipped from V and 2 bases from J, the junction kept 9 bases outside the gene matches. The germline gives CDR1 MNHNS, CDR2 SASEGT. The CDR3 here is CASSYDGGSTYNEQFF. CDR3 nucleotide sequence: TGTGCCAGCAGTTATGACGGCGGGAGTACCTACAATGAGCAGTTCTTC.

This clonotype was counted ten times or more. The gene calls are TRBV30 and TRBJ2-1; 9 bases fit TRBD2. Germline V gene lookup returns CDR1 GTSNPN and CDR2 SVGIG (reference sequence). This CDR3 comprises 14 residues. The ends lost 2 bases at V and 6 bases at J; junction bases unmatched: 5. The CDR3 DNA follows: TGTGCCTGGAGTCTCGGGACTAGCTTCAATGAGCAGTTCTTC. It encodes CAWSLGTSFNEQFF.

The gene calls are TRBV28 and TRBJ2-3; tentatively, D is TRBD2 (5 bases). Deletions cut 3 bases from V and 2 bases from J, with 9 bases between. Germline CDR1 reads MDHEN; CDR2 reads SYDVKM. The CDR3 loop spans 14 amino acids. The CDR3 nucleotides read TGTGCCAGCAGTTTGGAGGTACCCACAGATACGCAGTATTTT. This gives the protein CASSLEVPTDTQYF.

This clonotype was picked up many times. The chain joins TRBV20-1 to TRBJ2-3, with 7 bases lining up with TRBD1. This CDR3 is built from 14 residues. CDR1 is DFQATT, CDR2 SNEGSKA, per germline (reference sequence). V lost 3 bases to trimming and J lost 2 bases; unmatched junction nucleotides: 5. In nucleotides, the CDR3 is TGCAGTGCTAGGCCGGGACAGAACACAGATACGCAGTATTTT. Protein product: CSARPGQNTDTQYF.

This clonotype has only one observation. The J gene is TRBJ1-1, the V gene TRBV30; D remains unclear. This CDR3 is built from 12 residues. Germline V lookup: CDR1 GTSNPN, CDR2 SVGIG (reference sequence). Trimming cost V 0 bases and J 10 bases, with 12 bases left between them. The CDR3 nucleotides read TGTGCCTGGAGTGTAGGTAGCGTCGGAGCTTTCTTT. Translating gives CAWSVGSVGAFF.

This clonotype has at least ten counts. The chain carries TRBV30 and TRBJ2-1, with D unresolved. CDR3 length: 13 amino acids. Trimming shortened V by 2 bases and J by 8 bases, and 13 bases separated the two germline ends. CDR1 and CDR2 (germline): GTSNPN, SVGIG (reference sequence). Written as DNA, the CDR3 is TGTGCCTGGAGTTTCCAAGAATTCGATGAGCAGTTCTTC. Protein: CAWSFQEFDEQFF.

This clonotype was counted a few times. The chain combines TRBV5-8 with TRBJ2-3; D ambiguous. V was shortened by 7 bases and J by 0 bases, with 12 bases between the two germline ends. In germline, CDR1 is SGHTS, CDR2 YDEGEE. The CDR3 consists of 14 residues. The CDR3 DNA sequence: TGTGCCAGCTCCTGGGATCCTAGCACAGATACGCAGTATTTT. It codes for CASSWDPSTDTQYF.

This clonotype was recorded many times. V is TRBV7-8 and J is TRBJ2-3; the D gene is possibly TRBD2 (5 bases). Trimming took off 5 bases at V and 2 bases at J, with 17 bases between the two ends. Germline loops: CDR1 SGHVS, CDR2 FQNEAQ. The CDR3 contains 16 residues. For the CDR3, the DNA is TGTGCCAGCAGCCCGGTAGCTAGCTTCTACACAGATACGCAGTATTTT. It translates to CASSPVASFYTDTQYF.